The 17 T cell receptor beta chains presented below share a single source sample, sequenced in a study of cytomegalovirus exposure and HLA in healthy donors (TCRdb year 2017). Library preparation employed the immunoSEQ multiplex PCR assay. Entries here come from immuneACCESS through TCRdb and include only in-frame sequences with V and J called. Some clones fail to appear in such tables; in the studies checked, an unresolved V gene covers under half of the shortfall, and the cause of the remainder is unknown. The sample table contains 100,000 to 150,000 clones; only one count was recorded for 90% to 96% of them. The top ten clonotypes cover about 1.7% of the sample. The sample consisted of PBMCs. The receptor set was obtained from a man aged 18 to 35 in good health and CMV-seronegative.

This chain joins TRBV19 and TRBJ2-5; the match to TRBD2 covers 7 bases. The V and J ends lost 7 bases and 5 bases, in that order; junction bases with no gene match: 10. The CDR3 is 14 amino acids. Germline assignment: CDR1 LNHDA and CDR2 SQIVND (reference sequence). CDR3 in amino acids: CASNPRGGSETQYF. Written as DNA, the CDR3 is TGTGCCAGTAATCCTCGCGGGGGTAGCGAGACCCAGTACTTC.

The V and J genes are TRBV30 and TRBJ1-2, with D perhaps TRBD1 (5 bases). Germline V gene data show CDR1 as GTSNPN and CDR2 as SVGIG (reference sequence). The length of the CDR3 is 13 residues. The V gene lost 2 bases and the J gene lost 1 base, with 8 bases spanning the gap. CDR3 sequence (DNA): TGTGCCTGGAGTCCAGGGAATAACTATGGCTACACCTTC. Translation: CAWSPGNNYGYTF.

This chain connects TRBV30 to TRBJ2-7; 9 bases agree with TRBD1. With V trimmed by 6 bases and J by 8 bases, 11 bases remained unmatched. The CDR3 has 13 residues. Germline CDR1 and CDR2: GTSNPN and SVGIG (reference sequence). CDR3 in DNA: TGTGCCTGCGCGGAGGACAGGGGTATCAAGCAGTACTTC. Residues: CACAEDRGIKQYF.

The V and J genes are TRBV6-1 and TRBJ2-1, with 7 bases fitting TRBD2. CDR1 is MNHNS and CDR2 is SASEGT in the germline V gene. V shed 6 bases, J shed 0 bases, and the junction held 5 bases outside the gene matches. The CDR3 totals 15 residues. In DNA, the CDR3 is TGTGCCAGCAGGCCTAGCGGAGACTCCTACAATGAGCAGTTCTTC. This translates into CASRPSGDSYNEQFF.

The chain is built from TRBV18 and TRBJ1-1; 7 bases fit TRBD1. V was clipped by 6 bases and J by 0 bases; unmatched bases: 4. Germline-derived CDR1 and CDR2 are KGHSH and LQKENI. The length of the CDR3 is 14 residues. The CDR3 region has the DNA TGTGCCAGCTCGCCGGGACAGATGAACACTGAAGCTTTCTTT. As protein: CASSPGQMNTEAFF.

In DNA, the CDR3 is TGTGCCAGTAGTTTCAGGGAGAACACTGAAGCTTTCTTT. Its protein is CASSFRENTEAFF. The chain combines TRBV19 with TRBJ1-1; a weak D match, TRBD1 (5 bases). The V end lost 5 bases, the J end lost 1 base, and 8 bases lay between the germline ends. The V gene's germline CDR1 is LNHDA and CDR2 SQIVND (reference sequence). This CDR3 comprises 13 residues.

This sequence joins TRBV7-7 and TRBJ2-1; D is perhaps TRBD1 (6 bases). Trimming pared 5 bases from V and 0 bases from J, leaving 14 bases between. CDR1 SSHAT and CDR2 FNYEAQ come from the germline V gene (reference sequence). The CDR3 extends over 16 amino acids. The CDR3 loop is CASSPTTGSSYNEQFF. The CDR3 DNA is TGTGCCAGCAGCCCCACCACAGGGAGCTCCTACAATGAGCAGTTCTTC.

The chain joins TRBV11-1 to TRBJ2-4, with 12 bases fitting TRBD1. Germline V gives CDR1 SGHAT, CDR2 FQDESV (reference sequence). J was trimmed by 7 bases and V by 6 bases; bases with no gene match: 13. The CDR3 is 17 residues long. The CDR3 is CASSYPGTGGRRNIQYF. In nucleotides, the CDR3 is TGTGCCAGCAGTTATCCTGGGACAGGGGGCCGGAGGAACATTCAGTACTTC.

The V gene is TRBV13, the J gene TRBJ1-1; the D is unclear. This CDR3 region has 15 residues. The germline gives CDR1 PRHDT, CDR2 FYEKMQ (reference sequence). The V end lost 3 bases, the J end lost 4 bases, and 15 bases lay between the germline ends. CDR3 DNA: TGTGCCAGCAGCTTTTCTCCAGGCCTGTCCACTGAAGCTTTCTTT. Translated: CASSFSPGLSTEAFF.

The CDR3 region is CASSLKGESGELFF. As DNA, the CDR3 is TGTGCCAGCAGCTTAAAGGGGGAATCCGGGGAGCTGTTTTTT. This chain connects TRBV7-3 to TRBJ2-2; possibly TRBD1 for D (6 bases). CDR3 size: 14 residues. Trimming pared 1 base from V and 6 bases from J, leaving 9 bases between. Germline CDR1 reads SGHTA; CDR2 reads FQGTGA.

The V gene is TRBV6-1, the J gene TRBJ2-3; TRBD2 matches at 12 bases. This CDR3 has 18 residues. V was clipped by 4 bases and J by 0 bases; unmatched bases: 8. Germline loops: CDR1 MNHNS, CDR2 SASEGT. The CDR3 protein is CASSGRTSGISSTDTQYF. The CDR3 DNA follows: TGTGCCAGCAGTGGACGGACTAGCGGGATCTCTAGCACAGATACGCAGTATTTT.

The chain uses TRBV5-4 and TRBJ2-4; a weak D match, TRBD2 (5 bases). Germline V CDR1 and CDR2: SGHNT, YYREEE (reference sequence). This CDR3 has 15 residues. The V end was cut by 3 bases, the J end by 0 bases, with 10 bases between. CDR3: CASSYSVRAKNIQYF. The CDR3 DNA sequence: TGTGCCAGCAGCTATAGCGTCCGAGCCAAAAACATTCAGTACTTC.

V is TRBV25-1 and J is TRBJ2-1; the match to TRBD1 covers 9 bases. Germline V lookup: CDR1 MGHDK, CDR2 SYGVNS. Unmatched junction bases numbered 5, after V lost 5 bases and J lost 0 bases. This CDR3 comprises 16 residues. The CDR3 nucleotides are TGTGCCAGCAGTCCGGGGACAGGGAGCTCCTACAATGAGCAGTTCTTC. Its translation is CASSPGTGSSYNEQFF.

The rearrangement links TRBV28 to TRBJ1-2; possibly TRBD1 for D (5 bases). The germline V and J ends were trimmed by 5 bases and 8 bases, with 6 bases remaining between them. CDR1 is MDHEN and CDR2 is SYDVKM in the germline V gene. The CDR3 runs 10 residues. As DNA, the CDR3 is TGTGCCAGCAGTGGGGGGGGCTACACCTTC. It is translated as CASSGGGYTF.

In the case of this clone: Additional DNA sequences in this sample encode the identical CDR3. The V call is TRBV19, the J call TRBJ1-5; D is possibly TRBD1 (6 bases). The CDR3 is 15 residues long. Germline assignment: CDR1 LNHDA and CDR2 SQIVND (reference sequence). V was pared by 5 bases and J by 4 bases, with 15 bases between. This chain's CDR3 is CASSARDTFNQPQHF. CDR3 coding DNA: TGTGCCAGTAGTGCACGGGACACTTTTAATCAGCCCCAGCATTTT.

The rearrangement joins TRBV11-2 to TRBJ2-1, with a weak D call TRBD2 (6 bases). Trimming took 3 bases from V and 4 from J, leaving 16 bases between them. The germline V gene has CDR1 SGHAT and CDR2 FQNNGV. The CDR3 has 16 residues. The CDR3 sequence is CASSLGAGREYNEQFF. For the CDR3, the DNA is TGTGCCAGCAGCTTGGGTGCCGGGCGGGAATACAATGAGCAGTTCTTC.

CDR3 in amino acids: CAIRGTESSYEQYF. CDR3 sequence (DNA): TGTGCCATCCGGGGGACAGAGTCCTCCTACGAGCAGTACTTC. The V and J genes are TRBV10-3 and TRBJ2-7; D perhaps matches TRBD1 (7 bases). The CDR3 contains 14 residues. The V and J ends lost 8 bases and 0 bases respectively, with 14 bases between them. Germline V gives CDR1 ENHRY, CDR2 SYGVKD.